This T cell receptor beta chain was captured by sequencing in a study of PD-1 blockade in classical Hodgkin lymphoma. With regard to this clone: Its specificity is unknown.

Some clones are missing from TCRdb's copy, which holds only in-frame ones; the method was immunoSEQ multiplex PCR. The sample includes about 35,000 clones, 80% to 90% of them seen just once. Study-wide points: Prior therapy or disease activity may underlie the repertoire differences, whose causes remain undefined. At baseline, newly diagnosed patients reportedly showed less TCR diversity than healthy donors.

The CDR3 has 15 residues. V shed 3 bases and J 0 bases; nucleotides not matched to a gene: 3. CDR1 is WSHSY, CDR2 SAAADI, per germline. Time point meaning: newly diagnosed, previously untreated cHL patient sample. Magnetic negative selection served to purify CD4+ T cells out of PBMCs that had been thawed. This clonotype was obtained from a human donor with classical Hodgkin lymphoma. This chain links TRBV10-2 with TRBJ2-3; TRBD2 agrees at 7 bases. The sample consisted of CD4+ T cells from blood. CDR3 amino acids: CASSDQLASTDTQYF. CDR3 DNA sequence: TGCGCCAGCAGTGATCAACTAGCGAGCACAGATACGCAGTATTTT.